This TCR beta chain is from a study of blood T cell repertoires in COVID-19. Study-level information: Sites in the United States, Italy and Spain provided acute and convalescent COVID-19 samples. T cells, B-cell-depleted T cells, or PBMCs supplied cDNA or gDNA.

Authors' methods: Estimation of nucleated cell counts was performed using reference gene primer amplification. Only in-frame clones appear in the TCRdb table, and some are missing; sequencing was by immunoSEQ multiplex PCR. That table furnishes V, J and clone size, whereas the DNA furnished D and trimming. The sample yields over 200,000 clones, 83% seen once. V was shortened by 6 bases and J by 4 bases, with 8 bases between the two germline ends. In germline, CDR1 is KGHDR, CDR2 SFDVKD. The CDR3 has 12 residues. This clone has only a few counts. The clonotype originates from a woman in her thirties or forties with active or convalescent COVID-19. Sequenced sample: peripheral blood. V and J are TRBV24-1 and TRBJ1-2; TRBD1 might be the D (6 bases). The CDR3 loop reads CATSQGIYGYTF. DNA of the CDR3: TGTGCCACCAGTCAGGGGATCTATGGCTACACCTTC.